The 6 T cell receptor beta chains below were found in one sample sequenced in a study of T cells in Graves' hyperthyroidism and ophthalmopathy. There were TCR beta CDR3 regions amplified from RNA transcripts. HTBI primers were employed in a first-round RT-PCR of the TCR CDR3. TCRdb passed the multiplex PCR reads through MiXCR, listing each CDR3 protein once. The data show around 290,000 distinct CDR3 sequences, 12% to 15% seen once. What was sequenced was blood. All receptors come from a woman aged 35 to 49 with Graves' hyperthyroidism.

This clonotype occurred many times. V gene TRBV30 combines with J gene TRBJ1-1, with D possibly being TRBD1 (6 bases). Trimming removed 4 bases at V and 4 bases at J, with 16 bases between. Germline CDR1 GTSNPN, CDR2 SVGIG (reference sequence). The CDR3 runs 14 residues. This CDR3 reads CAWNPDRGITEAFF. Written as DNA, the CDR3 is TGTGCCTGGAACCCGGACAGAGGGATCACTGAAGCTTTCTTT.

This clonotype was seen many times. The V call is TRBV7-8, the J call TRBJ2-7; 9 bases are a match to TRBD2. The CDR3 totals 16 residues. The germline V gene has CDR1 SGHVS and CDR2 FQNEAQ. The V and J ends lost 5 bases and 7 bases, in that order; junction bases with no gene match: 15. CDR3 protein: CASSGKGLASYGEQYF. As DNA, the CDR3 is TGTGCCAGCAGCGGAAAAGGACTAGCGAGCTATGGTGAGCAGTACTTC.

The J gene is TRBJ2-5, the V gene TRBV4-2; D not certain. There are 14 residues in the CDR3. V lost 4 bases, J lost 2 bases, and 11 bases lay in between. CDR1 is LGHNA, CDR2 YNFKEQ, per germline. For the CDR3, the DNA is TGTGCCAGCAGCCCGGACGGAGTTCAAGAGACCCAGTACTTC. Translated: CASSPDGVQETQYF.

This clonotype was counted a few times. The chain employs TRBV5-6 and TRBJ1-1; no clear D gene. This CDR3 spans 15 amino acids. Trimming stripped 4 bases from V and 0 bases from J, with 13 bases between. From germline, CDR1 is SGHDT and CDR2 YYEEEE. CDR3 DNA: TGTGCCAGCAGCCCCTGGGTAGGTCTGAACACTGAAGCTTTCTTT. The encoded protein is CASSPWVGLNTEAFF.

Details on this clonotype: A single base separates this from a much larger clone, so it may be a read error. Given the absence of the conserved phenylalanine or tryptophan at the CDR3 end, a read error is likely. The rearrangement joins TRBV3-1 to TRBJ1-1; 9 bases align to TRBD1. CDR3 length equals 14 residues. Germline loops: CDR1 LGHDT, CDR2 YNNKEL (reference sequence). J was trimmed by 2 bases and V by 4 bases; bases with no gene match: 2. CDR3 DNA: TGTGCCAGCAGCCTGGACAGGGGTAACACTGAAGCTTTCTCT. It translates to CASSLDRGNTEAFS.

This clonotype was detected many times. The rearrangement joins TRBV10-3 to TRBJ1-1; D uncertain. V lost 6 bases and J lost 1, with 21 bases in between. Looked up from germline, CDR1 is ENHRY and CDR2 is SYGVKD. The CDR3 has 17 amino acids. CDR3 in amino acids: CAISHESLSAPNTEAFF. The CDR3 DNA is TGTGCCATCAGCCACGAGTCCCTCTCAGCTCCGAACACTGAAGCTTTCTTT.